This TCR beta chain was documented in a study of T-cell memory formation after mild COVID-19. Germline V lookup: CDR1 SGHRS, CDR2 YFSETQ. Trimming removed 3 bases at V and 4 bases at J, with 17 bases between. This CDR3 is 15 amino acids long. A single record per CDR3 protein comes from TCRdb applying MiXCR to the 5' RACE reads. The table has hundreds of thousands of distinct CDR3 sequences, around 24% seen once. This clonotype was picked up a small number of times. V is TRBV5-1 and J is TRBJ2-7; possibly TRBD1 or TRBD2 for D (5 bases each). The sequence came from an adult woman who had mild COVID-19 (a few samples of this study predate the infection). Cell type and time point are not known. The material sequenced was PBMCs or a T cell subset sorted from them (not recorded which). The DNA for the CDR3 is TGCGCCAGCAGCTCCCCGGACGAGGGGAGTTACGAGCAGTACTTC. Encoded protein: CASSSPDEGSYEQYF.